This T cell receptor beta chain was captured by sequencing in a study of OX40 agonist ivuxolimab in advanced cancers. Unmatched junction bases numbered 6, after V lost 4 bases and J lost 4 bases. The germline gives CDR1 MNHEY, CDR2 SVGAGI. The CDR3 is made up of 14 amino acids. Libraries were prepared by immunoSEQ multiplex PCR; TCRdb keeps only in-frame clonotypes and omits some of them. The sample lists about 140,000 clones, less than 95% seen once, with 0.95% to 1.4% in the top ten. The J gene is TRBJ1-1, the V gene TRBV6-5, with 7 bases aligning to TRBD1. Source: CD4+ or CD8+ T cells sorted from blood, taken in a trial of the OX40 agonist ivuxolimab. The receptor comes from an adult with an advanced solid tumor such as melanoma, head and neck, liver or kidney cancer. CDR3 sequence reads: CASSSSYRGTEAFF. The CDR3 DNA follows: TGTGCCAGCAGTTCGTCCTACAGGGGCACTGAAGCTTTCTTT.